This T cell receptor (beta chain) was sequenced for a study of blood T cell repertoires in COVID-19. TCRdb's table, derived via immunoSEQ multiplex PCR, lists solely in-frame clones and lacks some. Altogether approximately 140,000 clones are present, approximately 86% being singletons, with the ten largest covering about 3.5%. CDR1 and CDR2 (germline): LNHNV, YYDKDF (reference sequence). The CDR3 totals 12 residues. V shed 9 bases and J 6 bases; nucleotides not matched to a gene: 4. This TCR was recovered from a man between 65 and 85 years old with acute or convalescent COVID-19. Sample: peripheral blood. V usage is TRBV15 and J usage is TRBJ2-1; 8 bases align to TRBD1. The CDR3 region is CATTDRVNEQFF. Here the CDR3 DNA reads TGTGCCACAACGGACAGGGTCAATGAGCAGTTCTTC.